The 18 T cell receptor beta chains below all came from one sample that was sequenced in a study of blood T cell repertoires in COVID-19. The method was immunoSEQ multiplex PCR; TCRdb's version includes in-frame clones alone and lacks a portion of them. The sample includes fewer than 65,000 clones, roughly nine tenths seen only once; the top ten take over 15%. Specimen: peripheral blood. Receptors originate from a woman aged 55-75 years with COVID-19, enrolled during active disease.

The chain is built from TRBV5-4 and TRBJ1-2, with a tentative D call TRBD1 (6 bases). Germline CDR1 reads SGHNT; CDR2 reads YYREEE (reference sequence). CDR3 size: 14 residues. The V end was cut by 5 bases, the J end by 4 bases, with 15 bases between. The CDR3 spells CASRRLGAIYGYTF. The CDR3 nucleotides are TGTGCCAGCAGGCGGCTGGGGGCGATCTATGGCTACACCTTC.

The V and J genes are TRBV9 and TRBJ1-1; 9 nucleotides agree with TRBD1. There are 15 residues in the CDR3. Losses at the gene ends were 0 bases for V and 6 bases for J; bases not matched to a gene: 6. The germline V gene has CDR1 SGDLS and CDR2 YYNGEE. The CDR3 sequence is CASSVGTGVYSEAFF. The CDR3 DNA follows: TGTGCCAGCAGCGTAGGGACAGGGGTGTATTCTGAAGCTTTCTTT.

The gene calls are TRBV5-4 and TRBJ1-5; 9 bases match TRBD1. The CDR3 consists of 13 residues. J was trimmed by 6 bases and V by 4 bases; bases with no gene match: 2. Germline CDR1 and CDR2: SGHNT and YYREEE (reference sequence). CDR3 sequence reads: CASSVDRGQPQHF. CDR3 in DNA: TGTGCCAGCAGCGTGGACAGGGGTCAGCCCCAGCATTTT.

This chain uses TRBV28 with TRBJ2-7; a weak D match, TRBD2 (7 bases). This CDR3 contains 16 residues. The ends were cut back, 5 bases at V and 4 bases at J, with 21 bases in the middle. The germline V gene encodes CDR1 MDHEN and CDR2 SYDVKM. CDR3 nucleotide sequence: TGTGCCAGCAGTGGGGGGGGCAGCGGCTTTCTTTACGAGCAGTACTTC. Encoded protein: CASSGGGSGFLYEQYF. Looking up the rest from reference TRBV28 and TRBJ2-7 gives the full variable domain: DVKVTQSSRYLVKRTGEKVFLECVQDMDHENMFWYRQDPGLGLRLIYFSYDVKMKEKGDIPEGYSVSREKKERFSLILESASTNQTSMYLCASSGGGSGFLYEQYFGPGTRLTVT.

The genes are TRBV28 and TRBJ1-1; D may be TRBD1 (6 bases). This CDR3 region has 14 residues. The V end was cut by 5 bases, the J end by 7 bases, with 17 bases between. Looked up from germline, CDR1 is MDHEN and CDR2 is SYDVKM. The chain's CDR3 is CASSPPQGRVEAFF. Written as DNA, the CDR3 is TGTGCCAGCAGTCCGCCCCAGGGGCGTGTTGAAGCTTTCTTT.

The chain is built from TRBV6-5 and TRBJ2-7, with D perhaps TRBD2 (5 bases). V lost 2 bases to trimming and J lost 3 bases, with 17 bases between them. Germline V CDR1 and CDR2: MNHEY, SVGAGI. This CDR3 is built from 16 residues. CDR3 protein: CASSYTLRAESYEQYF. DNA for the CDR3: TGTGCCAGCAGTTACACGTTGAGGGCGGAGAGCTACGAGCAGTACTTC.

The chain recombines TRBV4-2 with TRBJ1-3, with 8 positions matching TRBD1. Per the germline V gene, CDR1 is LGHNA and CDR2 is YNFKEQ. V was pared by 0 bases and J by 2 bases, with 3 bases of the junction left unmatched. The CDR3 sequence is 16 residues long. The CDR3 spells CASSQDGQGAGNTIYF. The CDR3 nucleotides are TGTGCCAGCAGCCAAGACGGACAGGGCGCTGGAAACACCATATATTTT.

The J gene is TRBJ2-1, the V gene TRBV3-1 (or the pseudogene TRBV3-2), with 10 bases identical to TRBD2. CDR3 size: 15 residues. V dropped 6 bases and J dropped 3; count of bases not matched to a gene: 5. Germline V gene lookup returns CDR1 LGHDT and CDR2 YNNKEL (reference sequence). The CDR3: CASRSSGRDYNEQFF. The CDR3 coding sequence is TGTGCCAGCAGGTCGAGCGGGAGGGACTACAATGAGCAGTTCTTC.

The rearrangement uses TRBV28 and TRBJ1-6; 10 bases agree with TRBD1. V lost 2 bases and J lost 5; bases outside the gene matches: 9. The CDR3 is made up of 18 amino acids. Germline V gene lookup returns CDR1 MDHEN and CDR2 SYDVKM. CDR3 region: CASSLRDRGHRNNSPLHF. The CDR3 bases are TGTGCCAGCAGTTTACGAGACAGGGGGCATCGGAATAATTCACCCCTCCACTTT.

The chain recombines TRBV7-2 with TRBJ2-1; TRBD1 matches 10 bases. CDR3 length: 16 amino acids. J was trimmed by 4 bases and V by 6 bases; bases with no gene match: 9. Germline loops: CDR1 SGHTA, CDR2 FQGNSA. This chain's CDR3 is CASRGRGQGVYNEQFF. CDR3 sequence (DNA): TGTGCCAGCAGGGGCCGTGGACAGGGGGTATACAATGAGCAGTTCTTC.

This chain uses TRBV30 with TRBJ1-6, with TRBD1 matching over 8 bases. The CDR3 contains 16 residues. The trim removed 5 bases at V and 5 bases at J, leaving 11 bases unmatched. CDR1 and CDR2 (germline): GTSNPN, SVGIG (reference sequence). The CDR3 nucleotides are TGTGCCTGGCAAAAACCTACAGGGGGAAATAATTCACCCCTCCACTTT. Translation gives CAWQKPTGGNNSPLHF.

The rearrangement uses TRBV28 and TRBJ2-7; D possibly corresponds to TRBD2 (6 bases). CDR1 is MDHEN, CDR2 SYDVKM, per germline. Trimming left V 4 bases short and J 3 bases short, with 10 bases between. The CDR3 spans 13 residues. This CDR3 is CASSSLGGYEQYF. The CDR3, as DNA: TGTGCCAGCAGTTCCCTGGGGGGCTACGAGCAGTACTTC.

The genes are TRBV18 and TRBJ1-2; 7 bases match TRBD1. The length of the CDR3 is 12 residues. Looked up from germline, CDR1 is KGHSH and CDR2 is LQKENI. V was pared by 3 bases and J by 8 bases, with 3 bases of the junction left unmatched. CDR3 loop: CASSPGQRGYTF. CDR3 DNA sequence: TGTGCCAGCTCACCGGGACAGAGGGGCTACACCTTC.

This clone is a singleton in its sample. The chain combines TRBV19 with TRBJ2-1, with 12 positions matching TRBD2. CDR1 is LNHDA, CDR2 SQIVND, per germline (reference sequence). Unmatched junction bases numbered 4, after V lost 0 bases and J lost 7 bases. CDR3 size: 16 residues. Written as DNA, the CDR3 is TGTGCCAGTAGTATAGAAACTAGCGGGAGGAGGAATGAGCAGTTCTTC. Its protein is CASSIETSGRRNEQFF.

This rearrangement joins TRBV19 to TRBJ2-3; a weak D match, TRBD2 (5 bases). In germline, CDR1 is LNHDA, CDR2 SQIVND (reference sequence). V gave up 4 bases and J gave up 0 bases, with 11 bases separating them. The CDR3 is made up of 15 amino acids. CDR3: CASSRTPSSTDTQYF. CDR3 in DNA: TGTGCCAGTAGTAGGACTCCCTCTAGCACAGATACGCAGTATTTT.

This clone was recorded only once. The chain combines TRBV11-2 with TRBJ1-2; 11 positions agree with TRBD1. V lost 6 bases and J lost 8; bases outside the gene matches: 5. The V gene's germline CDR1 is SGHAT and CDR2 FQNNGV. The length of the CDR3 is 13 residues. DNA of the CDR3: TGTGCCAGCAGGAGGACAGGGGGCGAAGGCTACACCTTC. Its protein product is CASRRTGGEGYTF.

The gene calls are TRBV7-8 and TRBJ1-5; weak D call: TRBD1 (6 bases). The CDR3 spans 16 residues. Trimming removed 2 bases at V and 4 bases at J, with 15 bases between. Germline assignment: CDR1 SGHVS and CDR2 FQNEAQ. The DNA for the CDR3 is TGTGCCAGCAGCTTATCCGGGGGGGCGAGGAATCAGCCCCAGCATTTT. This translates into CASSLSGGARNQPQHF.

This sequence joins TRBV9 and TRBJ2-5; TRBD1 is a possible D gene (5 bases). CDR1 is SGDLS and CDR2 is YYNGEE in the germline V gene. This CDR3 spans 14 amino acids. V was shortened by 3 bases and J by 0 bases, with 9 bases between the two germline ends. CDR3 protein: CASSGGVNQETQYF. In DNA, the CDR3 is TGTGCCAGCAGCGGGGGCGTTAACCAAGAGACCCAGTACTTC.